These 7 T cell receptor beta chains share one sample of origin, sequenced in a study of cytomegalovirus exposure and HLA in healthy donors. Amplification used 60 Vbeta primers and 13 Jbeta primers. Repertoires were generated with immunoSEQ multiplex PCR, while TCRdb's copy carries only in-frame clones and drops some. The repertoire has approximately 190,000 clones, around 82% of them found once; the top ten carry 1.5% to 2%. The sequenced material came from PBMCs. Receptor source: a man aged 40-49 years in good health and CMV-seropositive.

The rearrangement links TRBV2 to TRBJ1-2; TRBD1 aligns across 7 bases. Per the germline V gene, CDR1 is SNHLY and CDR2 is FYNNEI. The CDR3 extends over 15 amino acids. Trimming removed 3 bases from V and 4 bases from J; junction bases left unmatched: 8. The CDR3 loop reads CASSDTGADVYGYTF. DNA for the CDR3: TGTGCCAGCAGTGACACAGGGGCCGACGTCTATGGCTACACCTTC. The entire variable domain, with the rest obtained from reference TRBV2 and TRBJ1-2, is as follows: EPEVTQTPSHQVTQMGQEVILRCVPISNHLYFYWYRQILGQKVEFLVSFYNNEISEKSEIFDDQFSVERPDGSNFTLKIRSTKLEDSAMYFCASSDTGADVYGYTFGSGTRLTVV.

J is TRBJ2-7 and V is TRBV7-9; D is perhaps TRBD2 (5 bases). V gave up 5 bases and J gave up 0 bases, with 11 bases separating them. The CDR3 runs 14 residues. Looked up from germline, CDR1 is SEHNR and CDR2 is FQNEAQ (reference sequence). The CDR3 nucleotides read TGTGCCAGCAGCCCGGGGATGACCTCCTACGAGCAGTACTTC. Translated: CASSPGMTSYEQYF.

Here the CDR3 reads CASSQDGVRTNYGYTF. CDR3 DNA: TGCGCCAGCAGCCAAGATGGAGTAAGAACTAACTATGGCTACACCTTC. The rearrangement uses TRBV4-3 and TRBJ1-2; D gene uncertain. Germline V lookup: CDR1 LGHNA, CDR2 YSLEER. V was clipped by 0 bases and J by 0 bases, with 11 bases between them. The CDR3 is 16 residues long.

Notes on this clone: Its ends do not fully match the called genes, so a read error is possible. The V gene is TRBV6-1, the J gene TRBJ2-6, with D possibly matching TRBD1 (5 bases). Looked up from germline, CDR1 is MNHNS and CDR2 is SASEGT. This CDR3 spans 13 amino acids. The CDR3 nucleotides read TGTGCCAGCACCCTATATGGGGCCAACGGCCTGACTTTC. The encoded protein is CASTLYGANGLTF.

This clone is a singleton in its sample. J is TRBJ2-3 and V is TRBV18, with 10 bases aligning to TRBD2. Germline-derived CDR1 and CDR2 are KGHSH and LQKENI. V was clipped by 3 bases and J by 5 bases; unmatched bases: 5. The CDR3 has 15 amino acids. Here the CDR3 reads CASSPGTSVGDTQYF. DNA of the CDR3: TGTGCCAGCTCACCCGGGACTAGCGTAGGAGATACGCAGTATTTT.

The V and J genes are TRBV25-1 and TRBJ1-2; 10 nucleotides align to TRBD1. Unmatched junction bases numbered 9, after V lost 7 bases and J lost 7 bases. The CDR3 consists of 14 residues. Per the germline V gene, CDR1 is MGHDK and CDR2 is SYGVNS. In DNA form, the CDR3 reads TGTGCCAGCACCCCGACAGGGGGCTTCTTTGGCTACACCTTC. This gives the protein CASTPTGGFFGYTF.

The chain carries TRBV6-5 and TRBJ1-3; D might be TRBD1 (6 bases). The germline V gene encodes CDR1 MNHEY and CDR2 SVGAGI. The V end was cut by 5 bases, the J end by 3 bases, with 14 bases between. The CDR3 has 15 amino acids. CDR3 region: CASSNTGSSGNTIYF. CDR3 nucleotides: TGTGCCAGCAGTAACACAGGGTCCAGTGGAAACACCATATATTTT.